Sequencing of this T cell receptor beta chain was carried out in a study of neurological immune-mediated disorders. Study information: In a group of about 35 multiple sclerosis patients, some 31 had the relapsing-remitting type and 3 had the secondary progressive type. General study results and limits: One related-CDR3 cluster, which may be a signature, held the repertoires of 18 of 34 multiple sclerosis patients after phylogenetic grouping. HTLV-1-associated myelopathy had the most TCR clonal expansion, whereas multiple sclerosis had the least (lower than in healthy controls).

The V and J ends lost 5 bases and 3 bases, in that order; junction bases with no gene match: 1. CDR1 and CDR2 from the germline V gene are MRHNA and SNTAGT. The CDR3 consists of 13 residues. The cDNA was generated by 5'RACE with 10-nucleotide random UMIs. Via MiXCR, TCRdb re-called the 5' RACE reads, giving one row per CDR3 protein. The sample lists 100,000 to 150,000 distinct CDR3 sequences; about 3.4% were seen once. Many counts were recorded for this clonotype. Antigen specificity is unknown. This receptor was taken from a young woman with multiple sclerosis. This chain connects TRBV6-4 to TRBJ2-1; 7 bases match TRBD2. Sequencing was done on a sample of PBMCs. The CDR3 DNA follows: TGTGCCAGCAGTCGGGACTACTACAATGAGCAGTTCTTC. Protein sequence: CASSRDYYNEQFF.